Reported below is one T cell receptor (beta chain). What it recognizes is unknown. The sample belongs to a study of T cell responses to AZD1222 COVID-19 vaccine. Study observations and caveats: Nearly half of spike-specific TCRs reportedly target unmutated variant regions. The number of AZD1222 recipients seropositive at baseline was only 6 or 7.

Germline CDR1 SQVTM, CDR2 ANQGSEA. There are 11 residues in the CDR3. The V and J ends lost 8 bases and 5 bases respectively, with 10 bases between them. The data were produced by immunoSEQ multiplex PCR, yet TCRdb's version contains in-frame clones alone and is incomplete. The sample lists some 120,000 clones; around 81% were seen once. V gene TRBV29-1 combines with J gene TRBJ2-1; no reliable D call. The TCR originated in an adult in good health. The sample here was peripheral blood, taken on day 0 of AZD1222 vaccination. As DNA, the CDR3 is TGCAGCACCCCAGTGGACAATGAGCAGTTCTTC. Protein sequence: CSTPVDNEQFF.